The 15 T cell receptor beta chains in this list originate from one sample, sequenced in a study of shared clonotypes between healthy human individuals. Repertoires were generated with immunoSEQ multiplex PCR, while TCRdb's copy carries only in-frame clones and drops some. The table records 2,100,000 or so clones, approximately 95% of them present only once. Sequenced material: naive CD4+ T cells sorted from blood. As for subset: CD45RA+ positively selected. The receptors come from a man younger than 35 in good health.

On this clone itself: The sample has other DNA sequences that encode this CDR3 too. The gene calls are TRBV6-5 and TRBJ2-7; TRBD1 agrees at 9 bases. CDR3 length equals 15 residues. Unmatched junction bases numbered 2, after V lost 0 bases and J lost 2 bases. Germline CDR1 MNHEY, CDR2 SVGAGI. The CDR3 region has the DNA TGTGCCAGCAGTTACTCGAACAGGGGGCCCTACGAGCAGTACTTC. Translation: CASSYSNRGPYEQYF.

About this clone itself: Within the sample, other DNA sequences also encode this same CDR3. DNA for the CDR3: TGCGCCAGCAGCCCGGGGAGGGACCAAGAGACCCAGTACTTC. This encodes CASSPGRDQETQYF. The chain has TRBV5-1 and TRBJ2-5; 7 bases align to TRBD2. The ends lost 4 bases at V and 0 bases at J; junction bases unmatched: 3. Germline CDR1 and CDR2: SGHRS and YFSETQ. The CDR3 runs 14 residues.

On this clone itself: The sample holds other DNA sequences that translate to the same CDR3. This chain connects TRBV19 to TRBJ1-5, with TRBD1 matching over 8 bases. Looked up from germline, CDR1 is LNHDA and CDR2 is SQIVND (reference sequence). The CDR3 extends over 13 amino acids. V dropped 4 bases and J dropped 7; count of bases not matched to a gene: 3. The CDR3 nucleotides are TGTGCCAGTAGTACTGGACAGGGCCAGCCCCAGCATTTT. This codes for CASSTGQGQPQHF.

The CDR3 nucleotides read TGTGCCAGTAAACCGGGACAGGGGTTGAATAGCAATCAGCCCCAGCATTTT. Translated, it gives CASKPGQGLNSNQPQHF. V is TRBV19 and J is TRBJ1-5; 10 nucleotides agree with TRBD1. The CDR3 sequence is 17 residues long. V was clipped by 7 bases and J by 0 bases; unmatched bases: 9. The germline gives CDR1 LNHDA, CDR2 SQIVND (reference sequence).

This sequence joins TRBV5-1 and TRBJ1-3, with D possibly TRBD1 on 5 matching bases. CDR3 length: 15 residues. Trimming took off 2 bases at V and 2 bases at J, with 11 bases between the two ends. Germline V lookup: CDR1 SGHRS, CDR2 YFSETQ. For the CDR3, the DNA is TGCGCCAGCAGCTTCTCTGGGGCGGCTGGAAACACCATATATTTT. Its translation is CASSFSGAAGNTIYF.

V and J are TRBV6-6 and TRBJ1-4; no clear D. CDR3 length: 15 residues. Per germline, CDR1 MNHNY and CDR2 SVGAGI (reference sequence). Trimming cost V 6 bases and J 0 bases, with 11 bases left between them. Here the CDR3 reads CASRKAGATNEKLFF. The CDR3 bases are TGTGCCAGCAGAAAGGCGGGCGCAACTAATGAAAAACTGTTTTTT.

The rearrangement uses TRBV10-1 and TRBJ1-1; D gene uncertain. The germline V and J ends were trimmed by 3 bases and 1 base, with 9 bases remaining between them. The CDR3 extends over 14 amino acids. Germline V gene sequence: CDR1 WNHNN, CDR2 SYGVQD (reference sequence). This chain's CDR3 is CASSESVPNTEAFF. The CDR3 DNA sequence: TGCGCCAGCAGTGAAAGCGTACCGAACACTGAAGCTTTCTTT.

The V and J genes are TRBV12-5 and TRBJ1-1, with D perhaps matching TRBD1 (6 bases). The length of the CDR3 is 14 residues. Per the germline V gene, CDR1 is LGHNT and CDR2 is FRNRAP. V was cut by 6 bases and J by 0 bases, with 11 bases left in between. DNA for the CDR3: TGTGCTAGTGGCCCCAGGGGCATGAACACTGAAGCTTTCTTT. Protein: CASGPRGMNTEAFF. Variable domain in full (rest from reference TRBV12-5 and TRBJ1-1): DARVTQTPRHKVTEMGQEVTMRCQPILGHNTVFWYRQTMMQGLELLAYFRNRAPLDDSGMPKDRFSAEMPDATLATLKIQPSEPRDSAVYFCASGPRGMNTEAFFGQGTRLTVV.

The CDR3 protein is CASSQDQASPLHF. In DNA, the CDR3 is TGCGCCAGCAGCCAAGATCAAGCTTCACCCCTCCACTTT. The rearrangement links TRBV4-1 to TRBJ1-6; D not resolved. The CDR3 is 13 residues long. Germline CDR1 reads MGHRA; CDR2 reads YSYEKL. V gave up 0 bases and J gave up 9 bases, with 6 bases separating them.

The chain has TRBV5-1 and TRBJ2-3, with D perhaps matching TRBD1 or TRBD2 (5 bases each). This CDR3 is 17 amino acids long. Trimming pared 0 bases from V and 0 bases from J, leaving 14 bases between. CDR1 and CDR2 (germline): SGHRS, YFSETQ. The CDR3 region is CASSLALGVTSTDTQYF. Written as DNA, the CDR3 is TGCGCCAGCAGCTTGGCCCTGGGGGTTACTAGCACAGATACGCAGTATTTT.

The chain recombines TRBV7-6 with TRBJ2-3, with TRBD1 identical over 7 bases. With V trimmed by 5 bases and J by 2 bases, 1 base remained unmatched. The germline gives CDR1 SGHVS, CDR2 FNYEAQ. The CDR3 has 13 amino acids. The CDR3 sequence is CASSDRVTDTQYF. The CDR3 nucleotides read TGTGCCAGCAGCGACAGGGTCACAGATACGCAGTATTTT.

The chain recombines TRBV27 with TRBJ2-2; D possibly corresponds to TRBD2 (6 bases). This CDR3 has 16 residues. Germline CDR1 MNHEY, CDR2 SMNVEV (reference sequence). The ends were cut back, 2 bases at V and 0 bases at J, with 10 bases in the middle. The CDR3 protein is CASSLDGGANTGELFF. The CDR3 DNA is TGTGCCAGCAGTTTAGACGGGGGAGCGAACACCGGGGAGCTGTTTTTT.

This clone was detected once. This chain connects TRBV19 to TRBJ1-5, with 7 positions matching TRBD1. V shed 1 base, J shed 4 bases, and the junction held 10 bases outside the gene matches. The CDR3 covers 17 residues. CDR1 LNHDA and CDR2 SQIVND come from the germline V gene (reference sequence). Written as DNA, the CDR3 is TGTGCCAGTAGTATAGCCCCTTTCGGGACAGATAATCAGCCCCAGCATTTT. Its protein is CASSIAPFGTDNQPQHF.

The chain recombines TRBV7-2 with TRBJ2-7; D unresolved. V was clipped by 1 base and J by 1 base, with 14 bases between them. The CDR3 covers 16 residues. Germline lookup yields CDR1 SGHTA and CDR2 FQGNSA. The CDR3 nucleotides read TGTGCCAGCAGCTTAGAAGCCACTCAGCCATCCTACGAGCAGTACTTC. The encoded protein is CASSLEATQPSYEQYF.

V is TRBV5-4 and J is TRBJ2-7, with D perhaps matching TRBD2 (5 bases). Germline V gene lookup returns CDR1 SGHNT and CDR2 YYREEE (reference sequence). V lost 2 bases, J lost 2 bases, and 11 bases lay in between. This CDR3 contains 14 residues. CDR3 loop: CASSFERSAYEQYF. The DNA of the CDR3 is TGTGCCAGCAGCTTTGAGCGGAGCGCCTACGAGCAGTACTTC.